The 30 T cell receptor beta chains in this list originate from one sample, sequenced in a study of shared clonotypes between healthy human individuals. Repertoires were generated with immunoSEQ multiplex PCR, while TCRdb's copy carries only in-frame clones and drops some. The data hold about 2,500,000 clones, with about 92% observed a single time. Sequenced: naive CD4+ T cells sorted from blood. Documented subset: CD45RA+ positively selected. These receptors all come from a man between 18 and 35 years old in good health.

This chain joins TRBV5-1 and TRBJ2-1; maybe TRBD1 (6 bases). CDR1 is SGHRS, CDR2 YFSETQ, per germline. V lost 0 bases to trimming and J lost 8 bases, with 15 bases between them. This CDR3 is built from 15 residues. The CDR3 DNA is TGCGCCAGCAGCTTGGGGGTTCAGGGGTGGTATGAGCAGTTCTTC. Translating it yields CASSLGVQGWYEQFF.

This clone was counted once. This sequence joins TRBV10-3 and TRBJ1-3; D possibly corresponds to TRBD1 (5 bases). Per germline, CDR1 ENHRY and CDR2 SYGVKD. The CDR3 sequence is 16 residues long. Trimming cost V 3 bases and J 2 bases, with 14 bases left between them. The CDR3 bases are TGTGCCATCAGTGAAAATGCCCCGGGGGCTGGAAACACCATATATTTT. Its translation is CAISENAPGAGNTIYF.

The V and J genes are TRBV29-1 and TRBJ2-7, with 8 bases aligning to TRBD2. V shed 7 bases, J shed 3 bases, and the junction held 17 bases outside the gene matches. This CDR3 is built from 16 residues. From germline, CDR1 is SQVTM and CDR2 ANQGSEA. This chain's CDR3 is CSAQEWGGGPVYEQYF. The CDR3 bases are TGCAGCGCCCAAGAGTGGGGCGGGGGGCCTGTCTACGAGCAGTACTTC.

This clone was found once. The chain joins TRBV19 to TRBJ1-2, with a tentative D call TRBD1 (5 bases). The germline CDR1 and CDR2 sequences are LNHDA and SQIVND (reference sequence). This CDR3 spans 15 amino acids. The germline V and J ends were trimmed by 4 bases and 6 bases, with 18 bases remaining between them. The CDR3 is CASSTQGMQGNGYTF. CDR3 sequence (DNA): TGTGCCAGTAGTACGCAGGGAATGCAGGGTAATGGCTACACCTTC.

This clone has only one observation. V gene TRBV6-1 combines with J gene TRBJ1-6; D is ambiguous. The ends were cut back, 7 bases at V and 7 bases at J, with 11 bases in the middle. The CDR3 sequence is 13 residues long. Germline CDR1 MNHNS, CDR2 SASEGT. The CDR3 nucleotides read TGTGCCAGCACTTTTCCGGGGAATTCACCCCTCCACTTT. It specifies CASTFPGNSPLHF.

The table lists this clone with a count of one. CDR3: CASSGTAAYEQYF. CDR3 nucleotides: TGTGCCAGCTCAGGGACAGCTGCCTACGAGCAGTACTTC. The rearrangement uses TRBV18 and TRBJ2-7; 7 bases are a match to TRBD1. The CDR3 runs to 13 residues. Trimming cost V 5 bases and J 2 bases; bases outside gene matches: 3. Looked up from germline, CDR1 is KGHSH and CDR2 is LQKENI. Combining the CDR3 with reference TRBV18 and TRBJ2-7 gives the whole variable domain NAGVMQNPRHLVRRRGQEARLRCSPMKGHSHVYWYRQLPEEGLKFMVYLQKENIIDESGMPKERFSAEFPKEGPSILRIQQVVRGDSAAYFCASSGTAAYEQYFGPGTRLTVT.

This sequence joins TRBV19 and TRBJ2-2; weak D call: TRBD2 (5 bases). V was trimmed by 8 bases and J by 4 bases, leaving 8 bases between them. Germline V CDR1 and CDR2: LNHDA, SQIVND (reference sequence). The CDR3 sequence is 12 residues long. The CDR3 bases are TGTGCCAGTCGGACTTCCACCGGGGAGCTGTTTTTT. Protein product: CASRTSTGELFF. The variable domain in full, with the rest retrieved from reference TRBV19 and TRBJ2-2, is DGGITQSPKYLFRKEGQNVTLSCEQNLNHDAMYWYRQDPGQGLRLIYYSQIVNDFQKGDIAEGYSVSREKKESFPLTVTSAQKNPTAFYLCASRTSTGELFFGEGSRLTVL.

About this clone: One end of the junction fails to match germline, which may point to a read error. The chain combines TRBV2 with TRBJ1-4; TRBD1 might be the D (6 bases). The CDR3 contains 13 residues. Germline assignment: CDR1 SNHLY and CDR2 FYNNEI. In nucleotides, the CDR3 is TGTGCCAGCAGTGAACAGGGGATTGAAGAACTGTTTTTT. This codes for CASSEQGIEELFF.

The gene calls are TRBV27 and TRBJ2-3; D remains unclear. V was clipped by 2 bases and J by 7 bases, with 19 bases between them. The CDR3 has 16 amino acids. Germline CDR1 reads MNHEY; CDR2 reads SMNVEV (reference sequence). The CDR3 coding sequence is TGTGCCAGCAGTTTAGCCTACTACCTCCCCATGTATACGCAGTATTTT. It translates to CASSLAYYLPMYTQYF.

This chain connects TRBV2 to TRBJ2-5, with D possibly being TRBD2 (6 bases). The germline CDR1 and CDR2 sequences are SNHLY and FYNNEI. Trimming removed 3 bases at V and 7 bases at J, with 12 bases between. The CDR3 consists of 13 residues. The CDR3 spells CASSDAGAGTQYF. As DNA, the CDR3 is TGTGCCAGCAGTGATGCAGGAGCGGGGACCCAGTACTTC.

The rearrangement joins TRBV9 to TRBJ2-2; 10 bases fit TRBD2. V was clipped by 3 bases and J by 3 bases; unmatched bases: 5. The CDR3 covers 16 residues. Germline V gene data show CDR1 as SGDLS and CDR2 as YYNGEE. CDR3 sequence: CASSARTSGDTGELFF. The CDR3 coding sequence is TGTGCCAGCAGCGCGCGGACTAGCGGCGACACCGGGGAGCTGTTTTTT.

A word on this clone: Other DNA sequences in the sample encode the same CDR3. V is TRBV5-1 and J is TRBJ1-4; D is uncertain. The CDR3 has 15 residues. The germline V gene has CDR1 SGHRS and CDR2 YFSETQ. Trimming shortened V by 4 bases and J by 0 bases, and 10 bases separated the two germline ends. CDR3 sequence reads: CASSLTGATNEKLFF. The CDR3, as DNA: TGCGCCAGCAGCCTAACTGGAGCAACTAATGAAAAACTGTTTTTT.

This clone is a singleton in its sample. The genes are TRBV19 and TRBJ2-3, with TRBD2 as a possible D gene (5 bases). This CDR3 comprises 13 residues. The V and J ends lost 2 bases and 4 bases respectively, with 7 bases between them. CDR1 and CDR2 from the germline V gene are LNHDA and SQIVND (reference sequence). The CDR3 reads CASSITRADTQYF. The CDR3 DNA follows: TGTGCCAGTAGTATAACGAGGGCAGATACGCAGTATTTT.

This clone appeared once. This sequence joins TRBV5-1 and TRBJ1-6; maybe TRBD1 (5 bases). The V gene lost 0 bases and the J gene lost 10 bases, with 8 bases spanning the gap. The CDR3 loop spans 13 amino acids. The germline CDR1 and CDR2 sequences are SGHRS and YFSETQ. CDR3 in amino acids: CASSLVRGSPLHF. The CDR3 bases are TGCGCCAGCAGCTTGGTTCGGGGGTCACCCCTCCACTTT.

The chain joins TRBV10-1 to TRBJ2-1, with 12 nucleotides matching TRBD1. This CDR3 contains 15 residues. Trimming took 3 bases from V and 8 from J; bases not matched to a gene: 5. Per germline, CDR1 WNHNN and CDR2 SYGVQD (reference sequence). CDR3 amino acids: CASSDPGQGAHEQFF. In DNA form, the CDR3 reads TGCGCCAGCAGTGACCCGGGACAGGGGGCCCATGAGCAGTTCTTC.

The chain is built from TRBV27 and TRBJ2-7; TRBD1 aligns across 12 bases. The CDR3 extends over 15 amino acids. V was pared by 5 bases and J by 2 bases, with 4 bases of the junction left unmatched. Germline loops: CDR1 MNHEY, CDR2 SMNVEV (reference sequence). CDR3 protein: CASSRGQGAAYEQYF. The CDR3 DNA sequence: TGTGCCAGCAGTAGGGGACAGGGGGCGGCCTACGAGCAGTACTTC.

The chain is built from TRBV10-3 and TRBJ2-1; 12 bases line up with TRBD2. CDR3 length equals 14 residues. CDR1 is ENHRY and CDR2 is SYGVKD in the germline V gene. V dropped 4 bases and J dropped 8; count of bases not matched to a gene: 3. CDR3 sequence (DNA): TGTGCCATCAGTGCTAGCGGGGGGGCCGATGAGCAGTTCTTC. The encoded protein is CAISASGGADEQFF.

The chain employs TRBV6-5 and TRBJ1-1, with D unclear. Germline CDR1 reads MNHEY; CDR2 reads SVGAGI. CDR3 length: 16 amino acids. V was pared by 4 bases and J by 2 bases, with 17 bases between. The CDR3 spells CASSSLAGASNTEAFF. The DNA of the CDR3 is TGTGCCAGCAGTTCCCTTGCCGGTGCGTCTAACACTGAAGCTTTCTTT.

For the CDR3, the DNA is TGCGCCAGCAGCCGGGACAGCCTACAAGAGACCCAGTACTTC. It is translated as CASSRDSLQETQYF. This chain joins TRBV5-1 and TRBJ2-5; 7 bases line up with TRBD1. The CDR3 contains 14 residues. The V and J ends lost 4 bases and 2 bases, in that order; junction bases with no gene match: 5. CDR1 is SGHRS, CDR2 YFSETQ, per germline. The whole variable domain, remainder taken from reference TRBV5-1 and TRBJ2-5, is KAGVTQTPRYLIKTRGQQVTLSCSPISGHRSVSWYQQTPGQGLQFLFEYFSETQRNKGNFPGRFSGRQFSNSRSEMNVSTLELGDSALYLCASSRDSLQETQYFGPGTRLLVL.

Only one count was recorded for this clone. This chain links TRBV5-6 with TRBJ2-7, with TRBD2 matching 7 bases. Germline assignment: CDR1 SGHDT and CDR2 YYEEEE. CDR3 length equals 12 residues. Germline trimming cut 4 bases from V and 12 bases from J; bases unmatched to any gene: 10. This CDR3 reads CASSLRVGEGYF. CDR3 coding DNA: TGTGCCAGCAGCCTCAGGGTAGGGGAGGGGTACTTC.

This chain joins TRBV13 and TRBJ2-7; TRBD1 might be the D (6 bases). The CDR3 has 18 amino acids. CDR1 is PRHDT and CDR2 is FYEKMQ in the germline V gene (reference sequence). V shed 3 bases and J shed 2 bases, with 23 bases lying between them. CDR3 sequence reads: CASSFPPGPGEMAYEQYF. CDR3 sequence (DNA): TGTGCCAGCAGCTTTCCCCCGGGACCAGGGGAGATGGCCTACGAGCAGTACTTC.

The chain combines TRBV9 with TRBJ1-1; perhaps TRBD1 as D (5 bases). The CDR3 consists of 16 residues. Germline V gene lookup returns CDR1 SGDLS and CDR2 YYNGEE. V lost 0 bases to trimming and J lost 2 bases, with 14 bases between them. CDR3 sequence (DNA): TGTGCCAGCAGCGTAGGGGGAAGGGGCCTTAACACTGAAGCTTTCTTT. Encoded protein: CASSVGGRGLNTEAFF.

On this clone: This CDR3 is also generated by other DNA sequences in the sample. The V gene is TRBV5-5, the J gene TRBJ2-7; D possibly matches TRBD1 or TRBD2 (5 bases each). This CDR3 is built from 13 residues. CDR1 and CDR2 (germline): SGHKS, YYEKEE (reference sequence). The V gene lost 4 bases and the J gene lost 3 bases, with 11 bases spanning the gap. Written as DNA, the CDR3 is TGTGCCAGCAGCCCCGGGACCGTCTACGAGCAGTACTTC. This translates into CASSPGTVYEQYF.

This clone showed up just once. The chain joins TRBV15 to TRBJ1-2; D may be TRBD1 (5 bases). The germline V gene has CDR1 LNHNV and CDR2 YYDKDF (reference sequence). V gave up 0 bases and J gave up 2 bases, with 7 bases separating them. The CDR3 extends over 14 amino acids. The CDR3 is CATSREEGNYGYTF. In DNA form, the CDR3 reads TGTGCCACCAGCAGAGAGGAGGGGAACTATGGCTACACCTTC.

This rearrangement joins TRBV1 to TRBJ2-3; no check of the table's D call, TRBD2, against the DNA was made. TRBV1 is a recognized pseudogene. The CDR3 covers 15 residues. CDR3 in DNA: TGCACCAGCAGCCAAGATCCTACTACCACAGATACGCAGTATTTT. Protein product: CTSSQDPTTTDTQYF.

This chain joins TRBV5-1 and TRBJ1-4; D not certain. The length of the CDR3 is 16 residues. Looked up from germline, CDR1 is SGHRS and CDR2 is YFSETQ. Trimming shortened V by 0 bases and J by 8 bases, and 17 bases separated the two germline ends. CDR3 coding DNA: TGCGCCAGCAGCTTGGGAAGTAAAGGGAGAAGGGAAAAACTGTTTTTT. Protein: CASSLGSKGRREKLFF.

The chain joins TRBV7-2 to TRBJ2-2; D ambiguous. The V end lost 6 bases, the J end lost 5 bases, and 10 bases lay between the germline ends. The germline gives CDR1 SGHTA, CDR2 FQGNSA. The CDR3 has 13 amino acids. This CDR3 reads CASSTYGTGELFF. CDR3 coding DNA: TGTGCCAGCAGTACGTACGGGACCGGGGAGCTGTTTTTT.

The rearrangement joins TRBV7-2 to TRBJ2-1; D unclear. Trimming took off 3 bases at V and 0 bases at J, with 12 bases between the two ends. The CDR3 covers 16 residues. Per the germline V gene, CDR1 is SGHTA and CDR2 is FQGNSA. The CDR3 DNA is TGTGCCAGCAGCTTTATGGCGTCGAGCTCCTACAATGAGCAGTTCTTC. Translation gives CASSFMASSSYNEQFF.

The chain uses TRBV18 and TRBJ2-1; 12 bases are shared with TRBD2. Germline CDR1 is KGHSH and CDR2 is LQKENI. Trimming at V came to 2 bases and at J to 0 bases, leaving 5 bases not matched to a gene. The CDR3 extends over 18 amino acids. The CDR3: CASSPNLAGGSSYNEQFF. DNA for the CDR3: TGTGCCAGCTCACCAAATCTAGCGGGAGGGAGCTCCTACAATGAGCAGTTCTTC.

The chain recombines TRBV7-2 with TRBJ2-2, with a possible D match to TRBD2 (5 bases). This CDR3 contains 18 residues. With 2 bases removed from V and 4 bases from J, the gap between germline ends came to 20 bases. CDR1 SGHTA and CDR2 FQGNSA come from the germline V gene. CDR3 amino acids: CASSLSADSTIFTGELFF. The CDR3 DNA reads TGTGCCAGCAGCTTATCTGCGGACTCGACGATCTTCACCGGGGAGCTGTTTTTT.